These T cell receptor beta chains were read from a single sample in a study of T cell repertoires in cytomegalovirus infection. Their antigens are not known. TCRdb independently ran MiXCR on the reads; one entry per CDR3 protein. Of under 850,000 distinct CDR3 sequences in the sample, around 31% are singletons; the top ten hold 15% to 20%. The starting material was cultured PBMCs, obtained from culture after CMV antigen stimulation. These TCRs come from a human donor in good health (CMV status not recorded). Some clones in this sample may be carry-over from other donors' samples. Each CDR3 is given with its conserved first and last residue. Each record gives: CDR3 length, clone size, D gene, J gene, V gene, CDR3 protein, CDR3 DNA. The D gene is left open where the match is weak. Not every row has a clone size; where given, it reads once, few, many or a size class.

16 NA TRBD2 TRBJ2-5 TRBV4-1 CASSQFWEGVGETQYF TGCGCCAGCAGCCAATTCTGGGAGGGCGTAGGAGAGACCCAGTACTTC
17 few TRBD1 TRBJ2-7 TRBV7-2 CASSLAQGMLTSYEQYF TGTGCCAGCAGCTTAGCACAGGGGATGTTGACCTCCTACGAGCAGTACTTC
14 NA TRBD2 TRBJ2-5 TRBV20-1 CSASLAGVAETQYF TGCAGTGCTTCACTAGCGGGGGTAGCAGAGACCCAGTACTTC
13 NA NA TRBJ1-5 TRBV12-3/TRBV12-4 CASTTGPHQPQHF TGTGCCAGCACCACCGGACCGCATCAGCCCCAGCATTTT
13 NA NA TRBJ2-2 TRBV15 CATRKVQTGELFF TGTGCCACCAGAAAGGTCCAAACCGGGGAGCTGTTTTTT
15 few TRBD2 TRBJ2-4 TRBV7-2 CASSLRLAGVGIQYF TGTGCCAGCAGCTTAAGACTAGCGGGAGTGGGCATTCAGTACTTC
13 NA NA TRBJ2-7 TRBV5-6 CASSPAGRNEQYF TGTGCCAGCAGCCCAGCAGGGCGGAACGAGCAGTACTTC
15 NA TRBD2 TRBJ2-7 TRBV6-2/TRBV6-3 CASSYPAGANYEQYF TGTGCCAGCAGTTATCCGGCGGGAGCCAACTACGAGCAGTACTTC
13 few NA TRBJ2-7 TRBV27 CASTRPGIHEQYF TGTGCCAGCACCCGCCCGGGGATCCACGAGCAGTACTTC
16 many NA TRBJ1-1 TRBV7-2 CASSLVPRAVNTEAFF TGTGCCAGCAGCTTAGTGCCCCGAGCGGTGAACACTGAAGCTTTCTTT
16 NA TRBD2 TRBJ2-2 TRBV6-5 CASGRGGAVGTGELFF TGTGCCAGTGGACGGGGGGGGGCCGTCGGCACCGGGGAGCTGTTTTTT
16 few NA TRBJ2-7 TRBV7-2 CASSSLPVGTRGEQYF TGTGCCAGCAGCTCACTCCCCGTTGGGACCCGGGGCGAGCAGTACTTC
14 NA TRBD1 TRBJ1-2 TRBV20-1 CSSRGAGGDYGYTF TGCAGTTCACGCGGGGCAGGGGGGGACTATGGCTACACCTTC
16 NA NA TRBJ2-7 TRBV3-1 CASSSPGTESSYEQYF TGTGCCAGCAGCTCCCCCGGGACGGAGAGCTCCTACGAGCAGTACTTC
14 many NA TRBJ2-5 TRBV7-8 CASSLRGVRETQYF TGTGCCAGCAGCTTGAGGGGGGTAAGGGAGACCCAGTACTTC
17 few NA TRBJ2-7 TRBV12-3/TRBV12-4 CASSPFGGGSVSYEQYF TGTGCCAGCAGCCCCTTCGGGGGCGGGAGTGTCTCCTACGAGCAGTACTTC
14 few NA TRBJ2-7 TRBV7-6 CASSQPKISYEQYF TGTGCCAGCAGCCAACCTAAGATATCCTACGAGCAGTACTTC
19 NA TRBD1 TRBJ2-2 TRBV24-1 CATNPPGQAILKNTGELFF TGTGCCACCAACCCACCCGGACAGGCGATCCTGAAGAACACCGGGGAGCTGTTTTTT
15 few NA TRBJ2-5 TRBV2 CASSEMETEIQTQYF TGTGCCAGCAGTGAAATGGAGACCGAAATCCAGACCCAGTACTTC
16 few NA TRBJ1-3 TRBV4-1 CASSQDNRGTGNTIYF TGCGCCAGCAGCCAAGATAATAGGGGAACCGGAAACACCATATATTTT
15 NA NA TRBJ1-4 TRBV7-9 CASSLSRVLKEKLFF TGTGCCAGCAGCTTATCGCGAGTCTTAAAAGAAAAACTGTTTTTT
15 NA NA TRBJ1-1 TRBV6-1 CASSELGEMNTEAFF TGTGCCAGCAGTGAATTGGGGGAAATGAACACTGAAGCTTTCTTT
12 NA NA TRBJ1-6 TRBV11-2 CASSLDLGALHF TGTGCCAGCAGCTTAGATCTAGGCGCCCTCCACTTT
13 many NA TRBJ1-2 TRBV7-2 CASSSRQPYGYTF TGTGCCAGCAGTTCCCGACAGCCCTATGGCTACACCTTC
15 NA TRBD1 TRBJ2-7 TRBV4-1 CASSRTGVRIYEQYF TGCGCCAGCAGCCGGACAGGTGTCAGAATCTACGAGCAGTACTTC
16 many NA TRBJ2-1 TRBV7-2 CASSSTRPSSYNEQFF TGTGCCAGCAGCTCCACCCGTCCGAGCTCCTACAATGAGCAGTTCTTC
14 few NA TRBJ1-5 TRBV15 CATSYNRAGQPQHF TGTGCCACCAGCTACAACAGGGCTGGTCAGCCCCAGCATTTT
18 few NA TRBJ1-3 TRBV7-2 CASSSKAPRRGSGNTIYF TGTGCCAGCAGCTCTAAGGCCCCGCGTAGGGGCTCTGGAAACACCATATATTTT
14 few TRBD1 TRBJ1-2 TRBV27 CASSLTGTGYGYTF TGTGCCAGCAGTTTAACTGGGACAGGGTATGGCTACACCTTC
12 NA NA TRBJ2-3 TRBV2 CASSEDNYTQYF TGTGCCAGCAGTGAAGACAATTATACGCAGTATTTT
14 NA NA TRBJ2-7 TRBV11-2 CASSFRGKSYEQYF TGTGCCAGCAGCTTTCGAGGGAAGTCCTACGAGCAGTACTTC
14 NA NA TRBJ2-5 TRBV7-2 CASTLRGGQETQYF TGTGCCAGCACCCTGAGAGGGGGGCAAGAGACCCAGTACTTC
16 few TRBD2 TRBJ2-5 TRBV28 CASSLPYSGREETQYF TGTGCCAGCAGTTTACCCTATAGCGGGCGGGAAGAGACCCAGTACTTC
13 many NA TRBJ1-2 TRBV7-8 CASSRLRRSGYTF TGTGCCAGCAGCAGACTCAGGAGGTCTGGCTACACCTTC
16 few NA TRBJ2-3 TRBV6-1 CASSLYPQGAVDTQYF TGTGCCAGCAGTCTGTACCCTCAGGGTGCGGTAGATACGCAGTATTTT
14 few NA TRBJ2-7 TRBV20-1 CSARPRVIPYEQYF TGCAGTGCTAGACCCAGGGTAATCCCCTACGAGCAGTACTTC
14 many TRBD2 TRBJ2-1 TRBV7-2 CASSPSGAGDEQFF TGTGCCAGCAGTCCAAGCGGGGCCGGCGATGAGCAGTTCTTC
15 few NA TRBJ1-2 TRBV18 CASSPEGIGNYGYTF TGTGCCAGCTCACCCGAAGGTATTGGGAACTATGGCTACACCTTC
13 few TRBD1 TRBJ1-2 TRBV12-3/TRBV12-4 CASSLTGRYGYTF TGTGCCAGCAGTTTGACAGGGCGCTATGGCTACACCTTC
14 many NA TRBJ2-1 TRBV7-2 CASAVESSYNEQFF TGTGCCAGTGCCGTAGAGAGCTCCTACAATGAGCAGTTCTTC
17 few TRBD1 TRBJ1-1 TRBV6-6 CASSYRGQVPLNTEAFF TGTGCCAGCAGTTACAGGGGACAGGTCCCTTTGAACACTGAAGCTTTCTTT
15 NA NA TRBJ1-1 TRBV7-2 CASSPQGAMNTEAFF TGTGCCAGCAGCCCCCAGGGAGCCATGAACACTGAAGCTTTCTTT
15 few TRBD2 TRBJ2-1 TRBV6-2/TRBV6-3 CASRPLAGAHNEQFF TGTGCCAGCAGACCACTAGCGGGAGCCCACAATGAGCAGTTCTTC
13 few NA TRBJ2-5 TRBV7-4 CASSLWQRETQYF TGTGCCAGCAGCTTATGGCAGCGGGAGACCCAGTACTTC
15 few TRBD1 TRBJ2-1 TRBV6-1 CASSDWDSPYNEQFF TGTGCCAGCAGTGATTGGGACAGCCCCTACAATGAGCAGTTCTTC
16 few TRBD1 TRBJ1-4 TRBV28 CASSSSGGGNNEKLFF TGTGCCAGCAGTTCTTCAGGGGGCGGTAATAATGAAAAACTGTTTTTT
14 many NA TRBJ2-3 TRBV7-8 CASSGITFADTQYF TGTGCCAGCAGTGGAATCACGTTCGCAGATACGCAGTATTTT
12 few NA TRBJ2-7 TRBV7-2 CASSLYGAEQYF TGTGCCAGCAGCTTATACGGCGCCGAGCAGTACTTC